This T cell receptor (beta chain) was captured in a study of blood T cells in healthy people across ages. CDR3 length: 15 amino acids. J lost 10 bases, V lost 6 bases, and 11 bases had no gene match. Germline lookup yields CDR1 SGHRS and CDR2 YFSETQ. A J-beta primer mix and a sample-barcoded 5' primer were used in a second PCR of about 7 to 12 cycles. Each CDR3 protein gets one entry after TCRdb re-called the 5' RACE reads with MiXCR. Of over a million distinct CDR3 sequences in the sample, under 55% were seen once. This TCR was sampled from an older woman in good health. The source material was blood. This chain uses TRBV5-1 with TRBJ2-1, with 12 bases aligning to TRBD2. The CDR3 nucleotides are TGCGCCAGCACCTGGGTACTAGCGGGAGGCTTGGAGCAGTTCTTC. It specifies CASTWVLAGGLEQFF.